The next 29 T cell receptor beta chains were all read from a single sample in a study of CD8+CD57+ T cells in acquired aplastic anemia. The TCR beta profiling, which covered VDJ combination and CDR3 sequence, was carried out using genomic DNA as the template. Each CDR3 protein gets one entry after TCRdb re-called the reads with MiXCR. The table records about 180,000 distinct CDR3 sequences, 45% to 50% of them present only once. The specimen was sorted CD4+, CD8+, or CD8+CD57+ T cells (not recorded which) from PBMCs. These receptor sequences come from a human donor in good health.

This clonotype was seen repeatedly, ten times or more. The chain recombines TRBV20-1 with TRBJ2-7; 7 positions match TRBD1. V trimming: 3 bases; J trimming: 2 bases; junction bases outside the gene matches: 1. CDR3 length: 12 amino acids. Germline CDR1 reads DFQATT; CDR2 reads SNEGSKA (reference sequence). DNA of the CDR3: TGCAGTGCTAGTCAGGGGGCCTACGAGCAGTACTTC. Its translation is CSASQGAYEQYF.

This clonotype was seen ten or more times. The J gene is TRBJ2-1, the V gene TRBV7-3, with a possible D match to TRBD2 (5 bases). This CDR3 region has 14 residues. Trimming removed 0 bases at V and 8 bases at J, with 11 bases between. Germline V gene lookup returns CDR1 SGHTA and CDR2 FQGTGA. CDR3 sequence: CASSLTSGNYEQFF. CDR3 DNA sequence: TGTGCCAGCAGCTTAACGTCGGGGAACTATGAGCAGTTCTTC. Variable domain in full (rest from reference TRBV7-3 and TRBJ2-1): GAGVSQTPSNKVTEKGKYVELRCDPISGHTALYWYRQSLGQGPEFLIYFQGTGAADDSGLPNDRFFAVRPEGSVSTLKIQRTERGDSAVYLCASSLTSGNYEQFFGPGTRLTVL.

This clonotype was counted a few times. The J gene is TRBJ1-1, the V gene TRBV19, with D perhaps TRBD1 (6 bases). Trimming removed 2 bases from V and 8 bases from J, with 12 bases in between. Germline CDR1 and CDR2: LNHDA and SQIVND (reference sequence). The CDR3 consists of 13 residues. The CDR3 region has the DNA TGTGCCAGTAGTATAACAGGTGGACAGGAAGCTTTCTTT. This translates into CASSITGGQEAFF.

The chain carries TRBV20-1 and TRBJ2-2; 12 bases line up with TRBD2. The germline gives CDR1 DFQATT, CDR2 SNEGSKA (reference sequence). The V and J ends lost 4 bases and 6 bases, in that order; junction bases with no gene match: 9. The CDR3 is 16 residues long. CDR3 nucleotides: TGCAGTGCTAAGCCTAGCGGGAGGGCCTCTCCCGGGGAGCTGTTTTTT. Translation: CSAKPSGRASPGELFF.

The J gene is TRBJ2-7, the V gene TRBV5-6, with TRBD1 identical over 7 bases. With V trimmed by 5 bases and J by 2 bases, 7 bases remained unmatched. Germline assignment: CDR1 SGHDT and CDR2 YYEEEE. The CDR3 loop spans 14 amino acids. DNA for the CDR3: TGTGCCAGCAGTGCCGGGACAGAGGCCTACGAGCAGTACTTC. Protein: CASSAGTEAYEQYF.

The chain links TRBV10-1 to TRBJ2-3; D remains unclear. This CDR3 comprises 13 residues. Between the trimmed V and J ends, which lost 6 bases and 2 bases, there was a span of 9 bases. Germline V gene lookup returns CDR1 WNHNN and CDR2 SYGVQD (reference sequence). The CDR3 protein is CASSLQTTDTQYF. CDR3 DNA: TGCGCCAGCAGCTTACAGACCACAGATACGCAGTATTTT.

The rearrangement joins TRBV12-3 or TRBV12-4 to TRBJ1-1; maybe TRBD1 (5 bases). With 5 bases removed from V and 5 bases from J, the gap between germline ends came to 18 bases. CDR3 size: 15 residues. CDR3 residues: CASSPGGGSITEAFF. The CDR3, as DNA: TGTGCCAGCAGTCCCGGGGGGGGGTCGATTACTGAAGCTTTCTTT.

The gene calls are TRBV11-1 and TRBJ1-2; D is possibly TRBD1 (5 bases). This CDR3 region has 16 residues. Germline values: CDR1 SGHAT, CDR2 FQDESV (reference sequence). Trimming cost V 3 bases and J 5 bases, with 19 bases left between them. The CDR3 nucleotides are TGTGCCAGCAGCTTGGAGGGACCGCTCGTTAGATATGGCTACACCTTC. Its protein is CASSLEGPLVRYGYTF. Full variable domain (rest looked up from reference TRBV11-1 and TRBJ1-2): EAEVAQSPRYKITEKSQAVAFWCDPISGHATLYWYRQILGQGPELLVQFQDESVVDDSQLPKDRFSAERLKGVDSTLKIQPAELGDSAMYLCASSLEGPLVRYGYTFGSGTRLTVV.

The V call is TRBV13, the J call TRBJ2-7, with 9 bases fitting TRBD2. V lost 5 bases to trimming and J lost 7 bases; unmatched junction nucleotides: 12. The CDR3 consists of 15 residues. Germline V gives CDR1 PRHDT, CDR2 FYEKMQ (reference sequence). The CDR3 coding sequence is TGTGCCAGCAGCCTGACTAGCGGCCACTACAATGAGCAGTACTTC. Amino acids: CASSLTSGHYNEQYF. Using reference TRBV13 and TRBJ2-7 for the parts outside the CDR3, the full variable domain is AAGVIQSPRHLIKEKRETATLKCYPIPRHDTVYWYQQGPGQDPQFLISFYEKMQSDKGSIPDRFSAQQFSDYHSELNMSSLELGDSALYFCASSLTSGHYNEQYFGPGTRLTVT.

This chain joins TRBV11-1 and TRBJ1-1; D is undetermined. Trimming removed 1 base at V and 2 bases at J, with 14 bases between. CDR3 length equals 16 residues. Germline V gives CDR1 SGHAT, CDR2 FQDESV (reference sequence). CDR3 DNA sequence: TGTGCCAGCAGCTTAGGCAGCTCCCTGAGAAACACTGAAGCTTTCTTT. Translated, it gives CASSLGSSLRNTEAFF.

Turning to this clonotype: Likely a read error: the CDR3 ends without its conserved phenylalanine or tryptophan. The chain employs TRBV18 and TRBJ2-7; D uncertain. The CDR3 runs 14 residues. The germline gives CDR1 KGHSH, CDR2 LQKENI. The V gene lost 7 bases and the J gene lost 0 bases, with 13 bases spanning the gap. In DNA form, the CDR3 reads TGTGCCAGCTTAGACTCCCTAAGCTCCTACGAGCAGTACTCC. This encodes CASLDSLSSYEQYS.

The V gene is TRBV14, the J gene TRBJ2-5, with no clear D. The CDR3 sequence is 11 residues long. Trimming removed 3 bases from V and 5 bases from J, with 4 bases in between. Germline CDR1 reads SGHDN; CDR2 reads FVKESK. CDR3 amino acids: CASSQWETQYF. The CDR3 DNA is TGTGCCAGCAGCCAGTGGGAGACCCAGTACTTC.

In its sample, this clonotype was seen many times. The chain carries TRBV5-1 and TRBJ2-3, with D unresolved. Germline V gene sequence: CDR1 SGHRS, CDR2 YFSETQ. CDR3 length equals 16 residues. V lost 0 bases and J lost 0, with 11 bases in between. CDR3 loop: CASSLDSATSTDTQYF. The CDR3 nucleotides read TGCGCCAGCAGCTTGGATTCGGCGACTAGCACAGATACGCAGTATTTT. The full variable domain, its missing parts supplied by reference TRBV5-1 and TRBJ2-3, is KAGVTQTPRYLIKTRGQQVTLSCSPISGHRSVSWYQQTPGQGLQFLFEYFSETQRNKGNFPGRFSGRQFSNSRSEMNVSTLELGDSALYLCASSLDSATSTDTQYFGPGTRLTVL.

The gene calls are TRBV18 and TRBJ2-1; 10 positions agree with TRBD2. Per the germline V gene, CDR1 is KGHSH and CDR2 is LQKENI. V shed 3 bases and J 9 bases; nucleotides not matched to a gene: 8. The CDR3 length is 15 residues. The CDR3 spells CASSPRSGGGREQFF. In nucleotides, the CDR3 is TGTGCCAGCTCACCGCGGAGCGGGGGGGGGCGTGAGCAGTTCTTC.

J is TRBJ2-5 and V is TRBV10-3, with 10 bases fitting TRBD2. V dropped 6 bases and J dropped 1; count of bases not matched to a gene: 5. This CDR3 has 15 amino acids. Per the germline V gene, CDR1 is ENHRY and CDR2 is SYGVKD. The CDR3 region is CAIRPGLASQETQYF. The DNA for the CDR3 is TGTGCCATCAGACCGGGACTAGCGTCCCAAGAGACCCAGTACTTC.

There are many counts of this clonotype. The CDR3 region has the DNA TGTGCCAGCAGCGTAGGTGGGACAGCCCTCTACGAGCAGTACTTC. Its translation: CASSVGGTALYEQYF. The chain couples TRBV9 to TRBJ2-7; 7 bases fit TRBD1. In germline, CDR1 is SGDLS, CDR2 YYNGEE. The length of the CDR3 is 15 residues. V lost 0 bases and J lost 3; bases outside the gene matches: 6.

The chain has TRBV15 and TRBJ2-1; D remains ambiguous. The CDR3 is 13 amino acids. V dropped 1 base and J dropped 8 bases, with 9 bases sitting between them. Germline V gives CDR1 LNHNV, CDR2 YYDKDF (reference sequence). The CDR3, as DNA: TGTGCCACCAGCAGAGTAGCCGTGGATGAGCAGTTCTTC. It specifies CATSRVAVDEQFF.

The chain uses TRBV20-1 and TRBJ2-1, with D possibly matching TRBD1 (6 bases). Germline CDR1 reads DFQATT; CDR2 reads SNEGSKA (reference sequence). V lost 6 bases to trimming and J lost 6 bases, with 21 bases between them. The CDR3 is 15 residues long. CDR3 protein: CSALRGSTTLNEQFF. CDR3 nucleotide sequence: TGCAGTGCCCTGAGGGGGAGCACCACACTCAATGAGCAGTTCTTC.

The chain employs TRBV2 and TRBJ2-1; D is unclear. V was shortened by 7 bases and J by 6 bases, with 16 bases between the two germline ends. From germline, CDR1 is SNHLY and CDR2 FYNNEI. The CDR3 has 14 residues. CDR3 loop: CASIRVPGVNEQFF. The CDR3 DNA is TGTGCCAGCATTCGGGTCCCCGGAGTCAATGAGCAGTTCTTC.

With regard to this clonotype: Just one base apart from a much larger clone, this may be a read error. This sequence joins TRBV20-1 and TRBJ2-4; a possible D gene is TRBD2 (6 bases). Germline values: CDR1 DFQATT, CDR2 SNEGSKA (reference sequence). The length of the CDR3 is 15 residues. Trimming shortened V by 1 base and J by 2 bases, and 12 bases separated the two germline ends. CDR3 amino acids: CSARGLRGTKNIQYF. The CDR3 coding sequence is TGCAGTGCTAGAGGACTACGGGGGACCAAAAACATTCAGTACTTC.

The chain uses TRBV12-3 or TRBV12-4 and TRBJ1-1; D perhaps matches TRBD1 (6 bases). The CDR3 has 15 amino acids. V dropped 7 bases and J dropped 7 bases, with 22 bases sitting between them. The CDR3 loop is CASKESGTLFGEAFF. The CDR3 DNA follows: TGTGCCAGCAAAGAGAGCGGGACACTTTTCGGTGAAGCTTTCTTT.

This clonotype was seen ten or more times. The chain links TRBV7-8 to TRBJ2-2; D not certain. Trimming shortened V by 2 bases and J by 6 bases, and 10 bases separated the two germline ends. The CDR3 is 14 amino acids. Germline V gene data show CDR1 as SGHVS and CDR2 as FQNEAQ. The CDR3 loop is CASSLISLPGELFF. DNA for the CDR3: TGTGCCAGCAGCTTAATTTCCCTTCCCGGGGAGCTGTTTTTT.

This chain joins TRBV18 and TRBJ2-5; D is possibly TRBD1 (7 bases). Germline-derived CDR1 and CDR2 are KGHSH and LQKENI. V gave up 5 bases and J gave up 10 bases, with 20 bases separating them. This CDR3 contains 14 residues. CDR3 in DNA: TGTGCCAGCTCAAGAGGGACTCTCCAGGGGGGCCAGTACTTC. This encodes CASSRGTLQGGQYF.

This clonotype was counted a few times. J is TRBJ2-5 and V is TRBV6-5; no firm D call. Germline V gives CDR1 MNHEY, CDR2 SVGAGI. V was shortened by 2 bases and J by 1 base, with 11 bases between the two germline ends. This CDR3 contains 15 residues. CDR3 sequence reads: CASSYVGGLQETQYF. CDR3 nucleotide sequence: TGTGCCAGCAGTTACGTAGGCGGTCTCCAAGAGACCCAGTACTTC.

In its sample, this clonotype was seen a few times. At one of its ends the junction is not consistent with the germline gene, which may arise from a read error. The chain couples TRBV7-2 to TRBJ2-7; 8 bases map to TRBD2. CDR1 and CDR2 from the germline V gene are SGHTA and FQGNSA. CDR3 size: 13 residues. This CDR3 reads CASSRLAGYEQYF. DNA of the CDR3: TGTGCCAGCAGCCGTCTAGCGGGCTACGAACAGTACTTC.

The table lists this clonotype with many counts. In nucleotides, the CDR3 is TGCGCCAGCAGCTCCCGGGGGGCGGGAGGAGCTTCCGAGCAGTACTTC. This codes for CASSSRGAGGASEQYF. The chain is built from TRBV5-1 and TRBJ2-7, with 8 bases that match TRBD2. The V and J ends lost 3 bases and 6 bases, in that order; junction bases with no gene match: 14. This CDR3 region has 16 residues. In germline, CDR1 is SGHRS, CDR2 YFSETQ.

This chain connects TRBV15 to TRBJ1-2; 11 nucleotides match TRBD1. Losses at the gene ends were 1 base for V and 0 bases for J; bases not matched to a gene: 7. The germline V gene has CDR1 LNHNV and CDR2 YYDKDF (reference sequence). This CDR3 has 18 residues. Here the CDR3 DNA reads TGTGCCACCAGCAGAGTACCGGGACAGGGGGGAGCTAACTATGGCTACACCTTC. Translation: CATSRVPGQGGANYGYTF.

Many counts were recorded for this clonotype. The rearrangement joins TRBV20-1 to TRBJ1-2; possible D gene TRBD1, 5 bases. The CDR3 runs to 18 residues. With 1 base removed from V and 4 bases from J, the gap between germline ends came to 25 bases. CDR1 is DFQATT and CDR2 is SNEGSKA in the germline V gene (reference sequence). The CDR3 DNA reads as TGCAGTGCTAGAGTGGGAGGGGAATCAGGGCGTTCGGGCTATGGCTACACCTTC. Its translation: CSARVGGESGRSGYGYTF.

The rearrangement links TRBV6-4 to TRBJ2-7; the match to TRBD2 covers 10 bases. The V and J ends lost 7 bases and 2 bases, in that order; junction bases with no gene match: 5. Per germline, CDR1 MRHNA and CDR2 SNTAGT. The length of the CDR3 is 14 residues. In DNA, the CDR3 is TGTGCCAGCACCTTGAGCGGGAGGGCCTACGAGCAGTACTTC. Its translation is CASTLSGRAYEQYF.